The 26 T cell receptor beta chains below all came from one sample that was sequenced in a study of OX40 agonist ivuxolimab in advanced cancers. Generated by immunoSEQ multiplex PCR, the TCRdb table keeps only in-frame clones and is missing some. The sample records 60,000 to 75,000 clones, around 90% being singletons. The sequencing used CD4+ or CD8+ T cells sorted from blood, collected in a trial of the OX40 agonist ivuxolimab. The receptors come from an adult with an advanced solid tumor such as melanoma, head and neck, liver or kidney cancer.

CDR3 in DNA: TGTGCCAGCAGTTTACCGTACAATGAGCAGTTCTTC. It codes for CASSLPYNEQFF. V is TRBV28 and J is TRBJ2-1, with D unresolved. CDR1 MDHEN and CDR2 SYDVKM come from the germline V gene. The CDR3 extends over 12 amino acids. Trimming removed 2 bases at V and 4 bases at J, with 3 bases between. Variable domain in full (rest from reference TRBV28 and TRBJ2-1): DVKVTQSSRYLVKRTGEKVFLECVQDMDHENMFWYRQDPGLGLRLIYFSYDVKMKEKGDIPEGYSVSREKKERFSLILESASTNQTSMYLCASSLPYNEQFFGPGTRLTVL.

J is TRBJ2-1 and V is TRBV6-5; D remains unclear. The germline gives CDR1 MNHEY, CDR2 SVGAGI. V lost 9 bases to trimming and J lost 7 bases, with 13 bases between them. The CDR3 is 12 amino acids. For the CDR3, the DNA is TGTGCCAGTTGGTCCCATCGGAATGAGCAGTTCTTC. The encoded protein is CASWSHRNEQFF.

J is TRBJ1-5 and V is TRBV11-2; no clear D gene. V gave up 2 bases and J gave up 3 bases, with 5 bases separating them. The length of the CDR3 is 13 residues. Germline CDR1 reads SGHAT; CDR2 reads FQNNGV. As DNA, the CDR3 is TGTGCCAGCAGCTTACTGTCCAATCAGCCCCAGCATTTT. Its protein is CASSLLSNQPQHF.

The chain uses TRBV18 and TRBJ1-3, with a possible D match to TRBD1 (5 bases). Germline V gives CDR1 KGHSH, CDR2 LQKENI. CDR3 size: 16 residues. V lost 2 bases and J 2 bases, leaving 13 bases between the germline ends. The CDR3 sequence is CASSPSQGVAGNTIYF. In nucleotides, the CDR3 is TGTGCCAGCTCACCAAGCCAGGGCGTCGCTGGAAACACCATATATTTT. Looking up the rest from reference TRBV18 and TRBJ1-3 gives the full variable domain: NAGVMQNPRHLVRRRGQEARLRCSPMKGHSHVYWYRQLPEEGLKFMVYLQKENIIDESGMPKERFSAEFPKEGPSILRIQQVVRGDSAAYFCASSPSQGVAGNTIYFGEGSWLTVV.

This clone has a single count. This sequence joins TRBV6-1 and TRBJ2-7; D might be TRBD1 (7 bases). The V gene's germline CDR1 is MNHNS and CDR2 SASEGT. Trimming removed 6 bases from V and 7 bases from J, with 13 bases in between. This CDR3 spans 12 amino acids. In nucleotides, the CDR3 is TGTGCCAGCAGCCAGGGGGGCTGGGAGCAGTACTTC. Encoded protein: CASSQGGWEQYF.

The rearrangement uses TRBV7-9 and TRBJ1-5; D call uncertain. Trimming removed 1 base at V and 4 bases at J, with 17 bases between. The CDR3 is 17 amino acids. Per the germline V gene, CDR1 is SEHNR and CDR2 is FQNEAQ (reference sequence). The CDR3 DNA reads TGTGCCAGCAGCTTAGGGACCACAGAATCCTGGAATCAGCCCCAGCATTTT. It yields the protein CASSLGTTESWNQPQHF.

CDR3 DNA sequence: TGCGCCAGCGGTGAATTGGTAGGGTACAATGAGCAGTTCTTC. Translation gives CASGELVGYNEQFF. J is TRBJ2-1 and V is TRBV4-1; D call uncertain. CDR1 and CDR2 from the germline V gene are MGHRA and YSYEKL. The CDR3 loop spans 14 amino acids. The germline V and J ends were trimmed by 8 bases and 4 bases, with 15 bases remaining between them.

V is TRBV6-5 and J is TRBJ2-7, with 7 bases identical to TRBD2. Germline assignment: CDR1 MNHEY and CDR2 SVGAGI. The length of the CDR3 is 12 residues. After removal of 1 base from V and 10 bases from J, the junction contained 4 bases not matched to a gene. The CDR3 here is CASSYFERDQYF. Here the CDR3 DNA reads TGTGCCAGCAGTTACTTCGAGCGGGACCAGTACTTC.

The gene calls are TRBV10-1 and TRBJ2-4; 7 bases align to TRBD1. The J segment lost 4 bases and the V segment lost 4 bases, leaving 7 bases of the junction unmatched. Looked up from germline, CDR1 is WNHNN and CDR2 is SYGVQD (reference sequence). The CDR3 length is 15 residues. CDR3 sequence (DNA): TGCGCCAGCAGTGGGGGGACAGCAACTAAAAACATTCAGTACTTC. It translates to CASSGGTATKNIQYF.

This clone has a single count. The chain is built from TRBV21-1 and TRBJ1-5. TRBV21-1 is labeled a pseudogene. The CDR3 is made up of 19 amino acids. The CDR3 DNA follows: TGTGCCAGCAGCAAACCTAGACCCGAAGTCGGCTATAGCAATCAGCCCCAGCATTTT. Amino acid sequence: CASSKPRPEVGYSNQPQHF.

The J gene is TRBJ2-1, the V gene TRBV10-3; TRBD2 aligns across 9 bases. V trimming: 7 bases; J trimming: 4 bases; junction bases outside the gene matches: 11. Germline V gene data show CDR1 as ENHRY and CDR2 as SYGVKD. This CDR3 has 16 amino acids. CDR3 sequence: CAIKGLREGSYNEQFF. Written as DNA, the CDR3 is TGTGCCATCAAGGGCTTGCGGGAGGGCAGTTACAATGAGCAGTTCTTC.

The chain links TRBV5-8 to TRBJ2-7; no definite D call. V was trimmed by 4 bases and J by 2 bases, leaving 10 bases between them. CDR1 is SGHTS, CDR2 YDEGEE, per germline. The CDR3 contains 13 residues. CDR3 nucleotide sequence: TGTGCCAGCAGCCCCCGATTGACCTACGAGCAGTACTTC. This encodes CASSPRLTYEQYF.

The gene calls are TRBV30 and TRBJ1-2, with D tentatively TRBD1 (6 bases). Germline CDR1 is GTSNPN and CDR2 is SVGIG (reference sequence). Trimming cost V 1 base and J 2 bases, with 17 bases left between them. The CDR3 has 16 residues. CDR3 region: CAWSADRIYSNYGYTF. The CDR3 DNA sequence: TGTGCCTGGAGTGCTGACAGGATTTACTCAAACTATGGCTACACCTTC. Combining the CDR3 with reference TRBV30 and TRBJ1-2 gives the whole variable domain SQTIHQWPATLVQPVGSPLSLECTVEGTSNPNLYWYRQAAGRGLQLLFYSVGIGQISSEVPQNLSASRPQDRQFILSSKKLLLSDSGFYLCAWSADRIYSNYGYTFGSGTRLTVV.

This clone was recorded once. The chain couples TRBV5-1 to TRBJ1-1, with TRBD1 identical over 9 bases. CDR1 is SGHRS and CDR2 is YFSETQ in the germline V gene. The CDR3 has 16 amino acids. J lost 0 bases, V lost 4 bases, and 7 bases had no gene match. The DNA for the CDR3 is TGCGCCAGCAGCCCCCAAGGACAGGGGCTGAACACTGAAGCTTTCTTT. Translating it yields CASSPQGQGLNTEAFF.

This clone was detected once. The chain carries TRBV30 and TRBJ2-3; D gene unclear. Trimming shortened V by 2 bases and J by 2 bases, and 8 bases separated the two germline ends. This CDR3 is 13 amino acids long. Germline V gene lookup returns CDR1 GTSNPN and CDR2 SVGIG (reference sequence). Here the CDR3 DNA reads TGTGCCTGGAGTCTCTCAAACACAGATACGCAGTATTTT. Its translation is CAWSLSNTDTQYF.

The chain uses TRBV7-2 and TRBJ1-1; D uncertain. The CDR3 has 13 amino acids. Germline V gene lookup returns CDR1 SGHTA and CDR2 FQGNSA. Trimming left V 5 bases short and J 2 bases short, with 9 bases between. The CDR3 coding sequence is TGTGCCAGCAGCCCAACGCCCAACACTGAAGCTTTCTTT. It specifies CASSPTPNTEAFF.

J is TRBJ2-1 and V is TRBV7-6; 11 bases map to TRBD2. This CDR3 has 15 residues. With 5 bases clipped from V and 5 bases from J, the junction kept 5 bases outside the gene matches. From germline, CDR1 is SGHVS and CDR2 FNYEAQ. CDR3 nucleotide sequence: TGTGCCAGCAGCGTTAGCGGGGGGGCTGACAATGAGCAGTTCTTC. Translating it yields CASSVSGGADNEQFF.

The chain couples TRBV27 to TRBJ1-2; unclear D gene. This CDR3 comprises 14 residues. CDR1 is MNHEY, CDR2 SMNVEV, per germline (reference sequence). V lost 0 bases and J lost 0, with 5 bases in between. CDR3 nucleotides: TGTGCCAGCAGTTTATCGTTTGCTAACTATGGCTACACCTTC. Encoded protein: CASSLSFANYGYTF.

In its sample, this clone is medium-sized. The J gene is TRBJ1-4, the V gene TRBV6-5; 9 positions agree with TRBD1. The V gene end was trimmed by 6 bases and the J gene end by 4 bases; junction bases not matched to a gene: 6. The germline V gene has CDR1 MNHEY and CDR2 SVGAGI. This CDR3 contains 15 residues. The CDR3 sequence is CASRRGQGINEKLFF. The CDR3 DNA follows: TGTGCCAGCAGGAGGGGACAGGGTATTAATGAAAAACTGTTTTTT.

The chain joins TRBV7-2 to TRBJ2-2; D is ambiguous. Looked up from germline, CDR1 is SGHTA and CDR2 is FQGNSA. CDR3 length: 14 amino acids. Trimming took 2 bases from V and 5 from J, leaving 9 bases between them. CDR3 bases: TGTGCCAGCAGCTTACTCCTGGTTACCGGGGAGCTGTTTTTT. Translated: CASSLLLVTGELFF.

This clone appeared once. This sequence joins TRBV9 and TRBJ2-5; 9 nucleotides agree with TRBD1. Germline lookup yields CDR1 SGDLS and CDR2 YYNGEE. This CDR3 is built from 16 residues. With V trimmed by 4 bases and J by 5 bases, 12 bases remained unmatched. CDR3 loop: CASSPGGQGRMETQYF. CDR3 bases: TGTGCCAGCAGCCCAGGGGGACAGGGCAGAATGGAGACCCAGTACTTC.

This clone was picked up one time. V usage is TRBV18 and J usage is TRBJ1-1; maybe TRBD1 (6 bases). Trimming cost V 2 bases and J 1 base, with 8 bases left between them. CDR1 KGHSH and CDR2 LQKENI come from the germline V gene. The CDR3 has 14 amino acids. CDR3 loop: CASSPTTGNTEAFF. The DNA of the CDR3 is TGTGCCAGCTCACCAACGACAGGGAACACTGAAGCTTTCTTT.

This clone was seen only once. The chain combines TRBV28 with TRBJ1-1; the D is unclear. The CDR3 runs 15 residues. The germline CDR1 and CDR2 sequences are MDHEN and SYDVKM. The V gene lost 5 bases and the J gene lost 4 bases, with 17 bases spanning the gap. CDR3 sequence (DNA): TGTGCCAGCAGTCACCGGGCCCCCCGGACCACTGAAGCTTTCTTT. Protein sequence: CASSHRAPRTTEAFF.

DNA for the CDR3: TGTGCCAGCAGTGACCGGGGGCGAAACACCGGGGAGCTGTTTTTT. Translating it yields CASSDRGRNTGELFF. The V call is TRBV2, the J call TRBJ2-2, with D tentatively TRBD1 or TRBD2 (6 bases each). Trimming cost V 3 bases and J 2 bases, with 10 bases left between them. The CDR3 contains 15 residues. Germline CDR1 and CDR2: SNHLY and FYNNEI.

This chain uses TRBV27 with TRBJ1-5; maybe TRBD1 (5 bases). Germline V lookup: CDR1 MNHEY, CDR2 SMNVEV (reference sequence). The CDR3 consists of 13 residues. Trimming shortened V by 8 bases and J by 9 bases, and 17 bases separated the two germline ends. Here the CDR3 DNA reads TGTGCCAGCGGGAGGACGGTCCAGGGGCCCCAGCATTTT. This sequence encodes CASGRTVQGPQHF.

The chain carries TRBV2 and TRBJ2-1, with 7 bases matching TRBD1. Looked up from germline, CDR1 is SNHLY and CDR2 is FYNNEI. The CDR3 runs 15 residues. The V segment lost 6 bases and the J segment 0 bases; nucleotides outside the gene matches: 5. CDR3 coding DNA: TGTGCCAGCAGCGAGGACAGGAGCTCCTACAATGAGCAGTTCTTC. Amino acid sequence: CASSEDRSSYNEQFF.